This TCR beta chain was sequenced in a study of regulatory T cells in long-lasting Graves disease. The germline gives CDR1 SGHRS, CDR2 YFSETQ. V lost 4 bases to trimming and J lost 6 bases, with 16 bases between them. CDR3 length: 15 amino acids. CDR3 regions were amplified by Arm-PCR using iRepertoire HTBI primers to build TCR beta libraries. TCRdb re-called the multiplex PCR reads through MiXCR, storing one row per CDR3 protein. The table shows hundreds of thousands of distinct CDR3 sequences, with around a fifth occurring only once. Indicated time point: persistent/refractory GD, antithyroid drugs over 5 years with positive TRAb. The authors made the TCR library using RNA they extracted from PBMCs. Patients of an endocrinology department in Xi'an, China, were included. Study-wide points: Persistent disease was characterized by preferential usage of TRBV28, TRBJ1-2 and TRBJ2-5.

This clonotype came up a few times. Antigen unknown. Material: peripheral blood mononuclear cells (PBMCs), obtained when the disease was refractory, from a patient treated with antithyroid drugs. This receptor was identified in a female donor with Graves disease. The rearrangement links TRBV5-1 to TRBJ2-2, with D perhaps given as TRBD1 or TRBD2 (6 bases each). The CDR3 nucleotides are TGCGCCAGCAGCACGGAGGGGGGCGCCGCCGGGGAGCTGTTTTTT. Amino acids: CASSTEGGAAGELFF.